This TCR beta chain was sequenced during a study of blood T cell repertoires in COVID-19. V was pared by 2 bases and J by 7 bases, with 6 bases of the junction left unmatched. Germline V gene data show CDR1 as SGHDT and CDR2 as YYEEEE. The CDR3 is made up of 15 amino acids. Clones were sequenced by immunoSEQ multiplex PCR, and TCRdb holds only the in-frame ones, with some missing. The data show about 400,000 clones, approximately 86% seen once. Those who participated ranged in age from roughly 18 to 90 years and resided in about two dozen US areas. Sequencing was performed on PBMCs or T cells enriched from blood (not recorded which). The receptor's source is a woman aged 40-49 years with acute COVID-19. This sequence joins TRBV5-6 and TRBJ1-4; 9 positions match TRBD1. This CDR3 is CASSLGTGTGEKLFF. CDR3 nucleotides: TGTGCCAGCAGCTTAGGGACAGGGACGGGTGAAAAACTGTTTTTT.